The 32 T cell receptor beta chains below all came from one sample that was sequenced in a study of blood T cells in healthy people across ages. Sample-barcoded 5' priming and a J-beta primer mix drove a second PCR of roughly 6 to 12 cycles. TCRdb re-derived calls from the 5' RACE reads in MiXCR, one entry per CDR3 protein. Of about 640,000 distinct CDR3 sequences listed, 45% to 65% are singletons. Sequencing used blood. Every receptor here comes from a man aged 55 to 70 in good health.

In regard to this clonotype: One end of the junction varies from germline; a read error may be responsible. V is TRBV9 and J is TRBJ1-2; no definite D call. The germline gives CDR1 SGDLS, CDR2 YYNGEE. This CDR3 is built from 12 residues. CDR3 in DNA: TGTGCCGGCAGCCCCACTGATTACGGCTACACCTTC. It codes for CAGSPTDYGYTF.

V is TRBV28 and J is TRBJ1-2, with D perhaps matching TRBD1 (6 bases). The CDR3 is made up of 13 amino acids. Germline assignment: CDR1 MDHEN and CDR2 SYDVKM. The germline V and J ends were trimmed by 7 bases and 8 bases, with 17 bases remaining between them. The CDR3 DNA follows: TGTGCCAGCATTAAGAGGGAAAGGGGGGGCTACACCTTC. It translates to CASIKRERGGYTF.

In its sample, this clonotype was seen many times. Here the CDR3 DNA reads TGCAGTGCTCGGGAGGGGGGAAGATGGAATGAGCAGTTCTTC. This encodes CSAREGGRWNEQFF. The rearrangement links TRBV20-1 to TRBJ2-1; TRBD2 agrees at 8 bases. The CDR3 is 14 amino acids. Germline V gene sequence: CDR1 DFQATT, CDR2 SNEGSKA (reference sequence). The V and J ends lost 5 bases and 7 bases, in that order; junction bases with no gene match: 10.

The chain joins TRBV4-2 to TRBJ1-4; no definite D call. The length of the CDR3 is 17 residues. V gave up 4 bases and J gave up 0 bases, with 15 bases separating them. The germline gives CDR1 LGHNA, CDR2 YNFKEQ. CDR3 residues: CASSRTLPGATNEKLFF. The CDR3 DNA sequence: TGTGCCAGCAGCCGAACCCTCCCGGGCGCAACTAATGAAAAACTGTTTTTT.

This clonotype was recorded once. CDR3 loop: CASSTTGVLPYEQYF. The DNA of the CDR3 is TGCGCCAGCAGTACCACCGGGGTCCTTCCATACGAGCAGTACTTC. The rearrangement links TRBV4-1 to TRBJ2-7; possible D gene TRBD2, 5 bases. The CDR3 runs to 15 residues. The V gene lost 6 bases and the J gene lost 4 bases, with 19 bases spanning the gap. CDR1 is MGHRA and CDR2 is YSYEKL in the germline V gene.

The chain uses TRBV4-2 and TRBJ1-4, with D perhaps TRBD1 (6 bases). Trimming removed 5 bases at V and 8 bases at J, with 18 bases between. Germline CDR1 is LGHNA and CDR2 is YNFKEQ. CDR3 length: 15 amino acids. CDR3 sequence (DNA): TGTGCCAGCAGCTTAACAGGGCCGGGAAGCGAAAAACTGTTTTTT. This gives the protein CASSLTGPGSEKLFF.

The genes are TRBV7-2 and TRBJ2-1; D not resolved. V was pared by 5 bases and J by 15 bases, with 20 bases between. Germline values: CDR1 SGHTA, CDR2 FQGNSA. The CDR3 is made up of 13 amino acids. Here the CDR3 reads CASSPPDRPAGFF. The CDR3 DNA reads as TGTGCCAGCAGCCCGCCCGACCGCCCGGCTGGGTTCTTC. Filled out from reference TRBV7-2 and TRBJ2-1, the complete variable domain reads GAGVSQSPSNKVTEKGKDVELRCDPISGHTALYWYRQSLGQGLEFLIYFQGNSAPDKSGLPSDRFSAERTGGSVSTLTIQRTQQEDSAVYLCASSPPDRPAGFFGPGTRLTVL.

V gene TRBV10-2 combines with J gene TRBJ1-1; 9 nucleotides match TRBD1. Germline lookup yields CDR1 WSHSY and CDR2 SAAADI. There are 17 residues in the CDR3. V lost 0 bases and J lost 0; bases outside the gene matches: 5. This CDR3 reads CASSESGTGPMNTEAFF. For the CDR3, the DNA is TGCGCCAGCAGTGAGTCCGGGACAGGGCCTATGAACACTGAAGCTTTCTTT.

The chain is built from TRBV6-5 and TRBJ1-2, with D unresolved. The CDR3 extends over 11 amino acids. Germline V gene data show CDR1 as MNHEY and CDR2 as SVGAGI. Trimming took off 6 bases at V and 2 bases at J, with 4 bases between the two ends. CDR3 amino acids: CASRQNYGYTF. CDR3 DNA: TGTGCCAGCAGACAGAACTATGGCTACACCTTC.

V usage is TRBV28 and J usage is TRBJ2-3; a weak D match, TRBD2 (5 bases). CDR1 is MDHEN, CDR2 SYDVKM, per germline. V dropped 0 bases and J dropped 0 bases, with 10 bases sitting between them. The CDR3 loop spans 16 amino acids. The chain's CDR3 is CASSLWTGSSTDTQYF. CDR3 DNA sequence: TGTGCCAGCAGTTTATGGACGGGGAGTAGCACAGATACGCAGTATTTT.

The CDR3 here is CSAPLAGESYEQYF. CDR3 nucleotide sequence: TGCAGTGCTCCGCTAGCGGGGGAATCTTACGAGCAGTACTTC. The gene calls are TRBV20-1 and TRBJ2-4; TRBD2 matches at 10 bases. Near its end, the DNA agrees better with TRBJ2-7, so the J call may be wrong. The CDR3 is 14 amino acids. Per germline, CDR1 DFQATT and CDR2 SNEGSKA (reference sequence).

This sequence joins TRBV4-1 and TRBJ2-7, with a tentative D call TRBD2 (5 bases). Between the trimmed V and J ends, which lost 0 bases and 2 bases, there was a span of 8 bases. Germline-derived CDR1 and CDR2 are MGHRA and YSYEKL. The CDR3 covers 14 residues. The CDR3 reads CASSQDPGTYEQYF. DNA of the CDR3: TGCGCCAGCAGCCAAGATCCGGGAACCTACGAGCAGTACTTC.

Points on this clonotype: The junction departs from the called germline gene at one end, perhaps through a read error. The chain couples TRBV6-5 to TRBJ2-1; 9 bases are a match to TRBD2. Gene TRBJ2-7 matches the end of the DNA better, so the J call may be wrong. Germline loops: CDR1 MNHEY, CDR2 SVGAGI. CDR3 size: 16 residues. CDR3 DNA sequence: TGTGCCGGCAGTACTCATAGCGGGGGCTCCTACAATGAGCAGTACTTC. Protein: CAGSTHSGGSYNEQYF.

This clonotype was counted only a few times. The chain combines TRBV14 with TRBJ2-2; D is possibly TRBD1 (5 bases). The CDR3 runs to 13 residues. CDR1 and CDR2 from the germline V gene are SGHDN and FVKESK. V was cut by 4 bases and J by 4 bases, with 7 bases left in between. CDR3: CASSLRVTGELFF. DNA of the CDR3: TGTGCCAGCAGCCTCAGGGTCACCGGGGAGCTGTTTTTT.

The chain carries TRBV20-1 and TRBJ2-5, with TRBD1 identical over 11 bases. CDR1 is DFQATT, CDR2 SNEGSKA, per germline (reference sequence). This CDR3 is built from 14 residues. After removal of 6 bases from V and 3 bases from J, the junction contained 6 bases not matched to a gene. The CDR3 DNA is TGCAGTGCACCCGGACAGGGGGCGAAAGAGACCCAGTACTTC. This sequence encodes CSAPGQGAKETQYF.

This clonotype was seen a handful of times. The CDR3 region is CSACETERETQYF. CDR3 bases: TGCAGCGCCTGTGAGACCGAGCGGGAGACCCAGTACTTC. The rearrangement joins TRBV29-1 to TRBJ2-5; a possible D gene is TRBD2 (5 bases). Looked up from germline, CDR1 is SQVTM and CDR2 is ANQGSEA. CDR3 length: 13 residues. Deletions cut 7 bases from V and 5 bases from J, with 17 bases between.

This clonotype has only one observation. V gene TRBV6-5 combines with J gene TRBJ1-2; maybe TRBD1 (6 bases). Trimming took 6 bases from V and 7 from J, leaving 18 bases between them. The CDR3 is 14 residues long. Germline V lookup: CDR1 MNHEY, CDR2 SVGAGI. The CDR3 DNA reads TGTGCCAGCAGCTCCACGGACAGCTATCGTGGCTACACCTTC. This sequence encodes CASSSTDSYRGYTF.

This clonotype has only a few counts. The chain is built from TRBV11-2 and TRBJ2-1, with TRBD2 matching over 9 bases. CDR3 length: 16 residues. The trim removed 7 bases at V and 4 bases at J, leaving 11 bases unmatched. Germline CDR1 is SGHAT and CDR2 is FQNNGV. CDR3 in amino acids: CASNRMTSGSYNEQFF. The DNA for the CDR3 is TGTGCCAGCAATAGAATGACTAGCGGCTCGTACAATGAGCAGTTCTTC.

Written as DNA, the CDR3 is TGTGCCCATCCATGGCCGTACGTGGCTGAGAACACTGAAGCTTTCTTT. Translating it yields CAHPWPYVAENTEAFF. The chain is built from TRBV18 and TRBJ1-1, with D hard to call. V lost 11 bases to trimming and J lost 1 base, with 23 bases between them. From germline, CDR1 is KGHSH and CDR2 LQKENI. The CDR3 loop spans 16 amino acids.

This clonotype was found a few times. The gene calls are TRBV4-2 and TRBJ2-7; D assignment may be TRBD1 or TRBD2 (6 bases each). CDR1 LGHNA and CDR2 YNFKEQ come from the germline V gene. The CDR3 has 14 residues. Trimming took off 0 bases at V and 2 bases at J, with 8 bases between the two ends. The CDR3 is CASSQEGGTYEQYF. CDR3 DNA: TGTGCCAGCAGCCAAGAGGGGGGCACCTACGAGCAGTACTTC.

The chain links TRBV20-1 to TRBJ1-5, with 9 bases fitting TRBD1. Unmatched junction bases numbered 6, after V lost 5 bases and J lost 7 bases. The CDR3 spans 13 residues. Per germline, CDR1 DFQATT and CDR2 SNEGSKA (reference sequence). Here the CDR3 reads CSAPQGAGQPQHF. In DNA form, the CDR3 reads TGCAGTGCTCCACAGGGGGCTGGGCAGCCCCAGCATTTT.

The sample holds a few counts of this clonotype. The rearrangement links TRBV28 to TRBJ2-7; D is possibly TRBD1 or TRBD2 (6 bases each). From germline, CDR1 is MDHEN and CDR2 SYDVKM. The CDR3 consists of 12 residues. V dropped 6 bases and J dropped 6 bases, with 12 bases sitting between them. CDR3: CASRGGYGEQYF. CDR3 nucleotides: TGTGCCAGCAGAGGGGGGTACGGCGAGCAGTACTTC.

The sample holds one count of this clonotype. This sequence joins TRBV3-1 and TRBJ2-7; 8 bases line up with TRBD1. Matching the DNA end better, TRBJ2-5 makes the J call doubtful. The CDR3 extends over 15 amino acids. Germline loops: CDR1 LGHDT, CDR2 YNNKEL (reference sequence). CDR3 sequence reads: CASSQDGQGAGTQYF. The CDR3 region has the DNA TGTGCCAGCAGCCAAGACGGCCAGGGGGCGGGGACCCAGTACTTC.

The rearrangement uses TRBV20-1 and TRBJ2-3, with a possible D match to TRBD1 (7 bases). CDR3 length equals 13 residues. Trimming stripped 3 bases from V and 2 bases from J, with 9 bases between. From germline, CDR1 is DFQATT and CDR2 SNEGSKA (reference sequence). The CDR3 sequence is CSASRGATDTQYF. In DNA form, the CDR3 reads TGCAGTGCTAGCAGGGGGGCCACAGATACGCAGTATTTT.

This chain uses TRBV20-1 with TRBJ2-7; D is ambiguous. The DNA end is a closer match to TRBJ2-5, so the J assignment may be wrong. The CDR3 extends over 13 amino acids. The germline V gene has CDR1 DFQATT and CDR2 SNEGSKA (reference sequence). CDR3 protein: CSARRAKGETQYF. The DNA for the CDR3 is TGCAGTGCTAGACGGGCGAAAGGGGAGACCCAGTACTTC.

V gene TRBV19 combines with J gene TRBJ2-3; 8 nucleotides agree with TRBD1. The trim removed 6 bases at V and 2 bases at J, leaving 7 bases unmatched. CDR1 is LNHDA, CDR2 SQIVND, per germline (reference sequence). The length of the CDR3 is 15 residues. CDR3 in amino acids: CASSLDRDATDTQYF. DNA for the CDR3: TGTGCCAGTAGCTTGGACAGGGATGCCACAGATACGCAGTATTTT.

This chain joins TRBV5-1 and TRBJ1-2; the match to TRBD1 covers 7 bases. Trimming took 2 bases from V and 0 from J; bases not matched to a gene: 7. Germline values: CDR1 SGHRS, CDR2 YFSETQ. This CDR3 has 16 amino acids. This CDR3 reads CASSLTGDYSNYGYTF. CDR3 nucleotides: TGCGCCAGCAGCTTAACAGGGGACTACTCTAACTATGGCTACACCTTC.

The chain recombines TRBV21-1 with TRBJ1-4; the table calls TRBD1, which could not be checked here. TRBV21-1 is an annotated pseudogene. The CDR3 runs 24 residues. CDR3 amino acids: CASSEVLVRAKRDRALFANEKLFF. CDR3 bases: TGTGCCAGCAGCGAAGTGCTCGTCCGGGCAAAACGGGACAGGGCTTTATTCGCTAATGAAAAACTGTTTTTT.

In this sample, this clonotype turned up once. A much larger clone differs from this one at a single base, so this may be a read error. V is TRBV4-1 and J is TRBJ2-1, with 10 bases lining up with TRBD2. There are 16 residues in the CDR3. The V gene end was trimmed by 3 bases and the J gene end by 5 bases; junction bases not matched to a gene: 7. Germline CDR1 is MGHRA and CDR2 is YSYEKL. The CDR3 DNA reads as TGCGCCAGCAGCCAGGAAGGGACTAGCGCGAACAATGAGCAGTTCTTC. Translated, it gives CASSQEGTSANNEQFF.

The chain employs TRBV25-1 and TRBJ2-7, with D possibly being TRBD2 (5 bases). V dropped 0 bases and J dropped 4 bases, with 10 bases sitting between them. From germline, CDR1 is MGHDK and CDR2 SYGVNS. CDR3 size: 14 residues. CDR3 loop: CASSEYFSGYEQYF. The CDR3 DNA follows: TGTGCCAGCAGTGAATATTTTTCGGGGTACGAGCAGTACTTC.

The CDR3 reads CASSPGDPPYGYTF. CDR3 in DNA: TGTGCCAGCAGCCCAGGGGACCCTCCCTATGGCTACACCTTC. The chain uses TRBV7-2 and TRBJ1-2, with D possibly matching TRBD1 (6 bases). The CDR3 has 14 residues. V lost 5 bases, J lost 4 bases, and 14 bases lay in between. Germline V lookup: CDR1 SGHTA, CDR2 FQGNSA.

V is TRBV9 and J is TRBJ1-2; tentatively, D is TRBD1 (5 bases). Trimming shortened V by 3 bases and J by 7 bases, and 19 bases separated the two germline ends. The CDR3 is made up of 15 amino acids. Germline V gene sequence: CDR1 SGDLS, CDR2 YYNGEE. CDR3 DNA sequence: TGTGCCAGCAGCGGGGCCGAGGGCAGGGTAGGTGGCTACACCTTC. This sequence encodes CASSGAEGRVGGYTF.